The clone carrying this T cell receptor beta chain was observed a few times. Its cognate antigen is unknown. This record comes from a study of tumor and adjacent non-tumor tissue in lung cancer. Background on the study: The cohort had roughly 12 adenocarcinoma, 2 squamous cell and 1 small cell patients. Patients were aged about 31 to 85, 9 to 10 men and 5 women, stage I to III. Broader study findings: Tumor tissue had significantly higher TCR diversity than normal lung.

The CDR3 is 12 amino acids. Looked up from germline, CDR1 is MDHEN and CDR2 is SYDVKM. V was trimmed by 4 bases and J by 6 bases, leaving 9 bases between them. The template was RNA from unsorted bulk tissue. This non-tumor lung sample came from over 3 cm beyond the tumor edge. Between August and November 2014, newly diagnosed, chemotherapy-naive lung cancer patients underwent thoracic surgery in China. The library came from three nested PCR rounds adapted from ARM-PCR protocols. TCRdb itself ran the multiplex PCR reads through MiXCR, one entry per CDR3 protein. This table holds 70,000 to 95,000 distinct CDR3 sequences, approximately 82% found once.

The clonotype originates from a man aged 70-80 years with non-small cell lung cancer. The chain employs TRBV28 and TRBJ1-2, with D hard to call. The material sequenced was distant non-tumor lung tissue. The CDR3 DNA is TGTGCCAGCAGTTCAAGAGGGCATGGCTACACCTTC. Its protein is CASSSRGHGYTF.